The 20 T cell receptor beta chains below were found in one sample sequenced in a study of STAT3 mutations in large granular lymphocyte leukemia. Study-level points and caveats: Every T-LGLL patient had at least one immunodominant TCRbeta clonotype.

The method was immunoSEQ multiplex PCR; TCRdb's version includes in-frame clones alone and lacks a portion of them. The sample gives 9,500 to 13,000 clones, 50% to 60% of which show up once; roughly 9% is in the top ten. For these TCRs, the target antigens are not known. The source material was peripheral blood mononuclear cells. These receptors all stem from a boy between 10 and 17 years old with T-cell large granular lymphocyte leukemia. Some clones in this sample may be carry-over from other donors' samples.

The chain is built from TRBV4-1 and TRBJ2-7; weak D call: TRBD2 (5 bases). CDR3 size: 18 residues. CDR1 is MGHRA, CDR2 YSYEKL, per germline. V lost 0 bases, J lost 5 bases, and 23 bases lay in between. DNA for the CDR3: TGCGCCAGCAGCCAAGATTACGGGTCTTTTTGGGAGCTGAACGAGCAGTACTTC. As protein: CASSQDYGSFWELNEQYF.

CDR3 coding DNA: TGTGCCTGTTCGGGAACTAGCGGATCCTACAATGAGCAGTTCTTC. This translates into CACSGTSGSYNEQFF. This chain connects TRBV30 to TRBJ2-1, with TRBD2 matching 8 bases. V gave up 6 bases and J gave up 1 base; unmatched junction bases: 8. Germline-derived CDR1 and CDR2 are GTSNPN and SVGIG (reference sequence). There are 15 residues in the CDR3.

This clone has only a few counts. The rearrangement links TRBV7-9 to TRBJ1-2, with unresolved D. V was cut by 5 bases and J by 3 bases, with 4 bases left in between. Germline V gene lookup returns CDR1 SEHNR and CDR2 FQNEAQ (reference sequence). This CDR3 spans 11 amino acids. The CDR3 loop reads CASSPDYGYTF. CDR3 coding DNA: TGTGCCAGCAGCCCCGACTATGGCTACACCTTC.

This rearrangement joins TRBV30 to TRBJ2-3, with TRBD1 identical over 7 bases. Germline V gene data show CDR1 as GTSNPN and CDR2 as SVGIG (reference sequence). The CDR3 is 15 amino acids. The V segment lost 2 bases and the J segment 0 bases; nucleotides outside the gene matches: 5. CDR3 amino acids: CAWSRQGESTDTQYF. CDR3 nucleotides: TGTGCCTGGAGTCGGCAGGGGGAAAGCACAGATACGCAGTATTTT.

The chain recombines TRBV30 with TRBJ2-1; D remains ambiguous. CDR3 length: 11 amino acids. Trimming took off 5 bases at V and 3 bases at J, with 5 bases between the two ends. Germline CDR1 and CDR2: GTSNPN and SVGIG (reference sequence). The CDR3 coding sequence is TGTGCCTGGGAACACTACAATGAGCAGTTCTTC. Its protein is CAWEHYNEQFF.

V is TRBV5-1 and J is TRBJ1-6; perhaps TRBD1 as D (6 bases). Looked up from germline, CDR1 is SGHRS and CDR2 is YFSETQ. The V and J ends lost 1 base and 5 bases respectively, with 16 bases between them. CDR3 length: 17 residues. DNA of the CDR3: TGCGCCAGCAGCTTGAGGGGGGCCACTTGGGATAATTCACCCCTCCACTTT. Amino acid sequence: CASSLRGATWDNSPLHF.

This rearrangement joins TRBV28 to TRBJ1-5; tentative D call: TRBD1 (5 bases). The germline CDR1 and CDR2 sequences are MDHEN and SYDVKM. With 1 base removed from V and 1 base from J, the gap between germline ends came to 11 bases. This CDR3 has 16 residues. The CDR3 DNA follows: TGTGCCAGCAGTTTATATCGGCAGGGAAGCAATCAGCCCCAGCATTTT. Encoded protein: CASSLYRQGSNQPQHF.

V gene TRBV10-2 combines with J gene TRBJ1-2, with 10 nucleotides matching TRBD1. Germline V gene lookup returns CDR1 WSHSY and CDR2 SAAADI. This CDR3 region has 15 residues. Losses at the gene ends were 10 bases for V and 4 bases for J; bases not matched to a gene: 12. CDR3 DNA: TGCGCCACCGACGCCGGTGGGACAGGGGTCTATGGCTACACCTTC. This gives the protein CATDAGGTGVYGYTF.

The chain joins TRBV5-4 to TRBJ2-7, with D tentatively TRBD1 or TRBD2 (5 bases each). Trimming stripped 4 bases from V and 4 bases from J, with 15 bases between. Germline V lookup: CDR1 SGHNT, CDR2 YYREEE (reference sequence). This CDR3 is 14 amino acids long. The CDR3 is CASSPGTEQYEQYF. The CDR3 DNA reads TGTGCCAGCAGCCCCGGGACCGAACAGTACGAGCAGTACTTC.

CDR3 bases: TGTGCCAGCTCACCCCGAGATGGAAATGAAAAACTGTTTTTT. This sequence encodes CASSPRDGNEKLFF. The rearrangement uses TRBV18 and TRBJ1-4; D not resolved. There are 14 residues in the CDR3. Trimming cost V 3 bases and J 5 bases, with 10 bases left between them. CDR1 and CDR2 from the germline V gene are KGHSH and LQKENI.

In regard to this clone: This sample includes further DNA sequences coding for the same CDR3. The rearrangement joins TRBV5-1 to TRBJ2-7, with TRBD1 matching over 7 bases. The CDR3 loop spans 13 amino acids. With 2 bases clipped from V and 3 bases from J, the junction kept 2 bases outside the gene matches. Germline V CDR1 and CDR2: SGHRS, YFSETQ. CDR3 residues: CASSLDRDYEQYF. The CDR3 DNA reads TGCGCCAGCAGCTTAGACAGGGACTACGAGCAGTACTTC.

The gene calls are TRBV29-1 and TRBJ2-5; D remains ambiguous. This CDR3 is 11 amino acids long. CDR1 is SQVTM and CDR2 is ANQGSEA in the germline V gene. The V end lost 6 bases, the J end lost 7 bases, and 12 bases lay between the germline ends. The CDR3 nucleotides read TGCAGCGTGAAAGAGACTGGGACCCAGTACTTC. Its translation is CSVKETGTQYF.

This clone was detected a few times. This chain links TRBV27 with TRBJ1-1; D ambiguous. From germline, CDR1 is MNHEY and CDR2 SMNVEV (reference sequence). Trimming stripped 4 bases from V and 2 bases from J, with 5 bases between. The CDR3 contains 12 residues. The CDR3: CASSSVNTEAFF. The DNA of the CDR3 is TGTGCCAGCAGTTCAGTTAACACTGAAGCTTTCTTT.

This clone was observed a few times. This rearrangement joins TRBV6-1 to TRBJ1-6; no definite D call. The CDR3 extends over 15 amino acids. Trimming removed 10 bases from V and 0 bases from J, with 13 bases in between. CDR1 is MNHNS and CDR2 is SASEGT in the germline V gene. CDR3 amino acids: CAIHSTSSYNSPLHF. The CDR3 DNA sequence: TGTGCCATTCACTCGACGAGCTCCTATAATTCACCCCTCCACTTT.

J is TRBJ2-7 and V is TRBV5-1; D unresolved. The CDR3 loop spans 16 amino acids. The ends were cut back, 1 base at V and 3 bases at J, with 17 bases in the middle. The germline CDR1 and CDR2 sequences are SGHRS and YFSETQ. The CDR3 DNA sequence: TGCGCCAGCAGCTTGAGGACGGCCGTCCTCTTCTACGAGCAGTACTTC. It translates to CASSLRTAVLFYEQYF.

The rearrangement uses TRBV27 and TRBJ1-4; the D is unclear. Germline CDR1 and CDR2: MNHEY and SMNVEV (reference sequence). The CDR3 contains 14 residues. V lost 3 bases and J 1 base, leaving 6 bases between the germline ends. The CDR3 DNA reads TGTGCCAGCAGTTTGTGGGGAACTAATGAAAAACTGTTTTTT. Amino acid sequence: CASSLWGTNEKLFF.

The rearrangement uses TRBV6-8 and TRBJ1-2; TRBD1 is a possible D gene (5 bases). Germline V lookup: CDR1 MNHGY, CDR2 SAAAGT. Trimming shortened V by 2 bases and J by 6 bases, and 13 bases separated the two germline ends. This CDR3 region has 14 residues. The CDR3 spells CASSYGGSEDGYTF. The CDR3 nucleotides are TGTGCCAGCAGTTACGGGGGGAGTGAGGATGGCTACACCTTC.

About this clone: One end of the junction is discordant with germline, which a read error may explain. This chain joins TRBV5-6 and TRBJ1-4; D perhaps matches TRBD1 (6 bases). Germline V gene data show CDR1 as SGHDT and CDR2 as YYEEEE. The CDR3 consists of 11 residues. CDR3 in DNA: TGTGCCAGCAGCTTACTAGGACAGACCCTTTTT. Its translation is CASSLLGQTLF.

This clone has just a few counts. This chain joins TRBV5-1 and TRBJ2-1, with D unclear. The V end lost 2 bases, the J end lost 2 bases, and 8 bases lay between the germline ends. The CDR3 length is 14 residues. CDR1 and CDR2 (germline): SGHRS, YFSETQ. The CDR3 loop reads CASSLPDPYNEQFF. CDR3 nucleotide sequence: TGCGCCAGCAGCTTACCCGATCCCTACAATGAGCAGTTCTTC.

This clone was found a few times. This chain connects TRBV6-5 to TRBJ1-3; D remains unclear. Germline loops: CDR1 MNHEY, CDR2 SVGAGI. Trimming cost V 3 bases and J 0 bases, with 6 bases left between them. This CDR3 contains 14 residues. The CDR3 region is CASSYSVSGNTIYF. The CDR3 DNA reads TGTGCCAGCAGTTATAGTGTCTCTGGAAACACCATATATTTT.